Listed below are T cell receptor beta chains from one sample, sequenced in a study of response to subunit inactivated influenza vaccine. TCRdb itself ran the RT-PCR reads through MiXCR, one entry per CDR3 protein. The repertoire includes more than 600,000 distinct CDR3 sequences, around a sixth of them detected once, and approximately 11% sits in the top ten. The material sequenced was PBMCs from blood, taken approximately 5 days after vaccination. The receptors come from a man aged 45 to 65 who received an inactivated influenza vaccine. Each CDR3 is given with its conserved first and last residue. Each record gives: D gene, J gene, V gene, clone size, CDR3 DNA, CDR3 protein. D genes are given only for firm matches. Size is stated for part of the rows, as once, few or many counts, or as a class when the clone is expanded.

d_gene: TRBD2; j_gene: TRBJ2-5; v_gene: TRBV20-1; abundance: few; CDR3nt: TGCAGTGCTCCTCCCGGTCGGGGGGTCCGCCAAGAGACCCAGTACTTC; CDR3aa: CSAPPGRGVRQETQYF
d_gene: TRBD1; j_gene: TRBJ2-1; v_gene: TRBV7-3; abundance: few; CDR3nt: TGTGCCAGCAGCTCAGGGACAGCCTCCAATGAGCAGTTCTTC; CDR3aa: CASSSGTASNEQFF
d_gene: -; j_gene: TRBJ2-1; v_gene: TRBV5-1; abundance: -; CDR3nt: TGCGCCAGCAGCTCTGACCCCGGCACCAACAATGAGCAGTTCTTC; CDR3aa: CASSSDPGTNNEQFF
d_gene: TRBD1; j_gene: TRBJ2-7; v_gene: TRBV7-8; abundance: few; CDR3nt: TGTGCCAGCAGCTCAACAGGGGGTCAGGCCGAGCAGTACTTC; CDR3aa: CASSSTGGQAEQYF
d_gene: -; j_gene: TRBJ2-5; v_gene: TRBV5-6; abundance: -; CDR3nt: TGTGCCAGCAGCTTGGCCCATTGGGAGACCCAGTACTTC; CDR3aa: CASSLAHWETQYF
d_gene: -; j_gene: TRBJ1-5; v_gene: TRBV18; abundance: -; CDR3nt: TGTGCCAGCTCACCGGATTTTCCTGCTCGGGATCAGCCCCAGCATTTT; CDR3aa: CASSPDFPARDQPQHF
d_gene: -; j_gene: TRBJ1-2; v_gene: TRBV20-1; abundance: few; CDR3nt: TGCAGTGCTAGAGTTCCAGCGAGCTATGGCTACACCTTC; CDR3aa: CSARVPASYGYTF
d_gene: -; j_gene: TRBJ2-3; v_gene: TRBV12-3/TRBV12-4; abundance: many; CDR3nt: TGTGCCAGCAGTTTAAGGGTGACAGGCCAGGATACGCAGTATTTT; CDR3aa: CASSLRVTGQDTQYF
d_gene: TRBD2; j_gene: TRBJ2-1; v_gene: TRBV5-6; abundance: few; CDR3nt: TGTGCCAGCAGCTTTGGAGCGGGAGTCAACAATGAGCAGTTCTTC; CDR3aa: CASSFGAGVNNEQFF
d_gene: TRBD2; j_gene: TRBJ2-7; v_gene: TRBV7-2; abundance: -; CDR3nt: TGTGCCAGCAGCTTAGCGCTAGCGGGGGTCCTCTACGAGCAGTACTTC; CDR3aa: CASSLALAGVLYEQYF
d_gene: TRBD2; j_gene: TRBJ2-3; v_gene: TRBV4-2; abundance: -; CDR3nt: TGTGCCAGCAGCCAAGAATTGTATGGTGCTAGCGGGAGGACAGATACGCAGTATTTT; CDR3aa: CASSQELYGASGRTDTQYF
d_gene: -; j_gene: TRBJ1-1; v_gene: TRBV7-2; abundance: few; CDR3nt: TGTGCCAGCAGCTCAACACCGCACCCCAACACTGAAGCTTTCTTT; CDR3aa: CASSSTPHPNTEAFF
d_gene: TRBD1; j_gene: TRBJ2-7; v_gene: TRBV3-1; abundance: -; CDR3nt: TGTGCCAGCAGCCATTCACCGACAGGGGCCGACGAGCAGTACTTC; CDR3aa: CASSHSPTGADEQYF
d_gene: -; j_gene: TRBJ2-3; v_gene: TRBV20-1; abundance: many; CDR3nt: TGCAGTGCTAGAGGTGATTACCCGTCGGGACGGACGATCAGCACAGATACGCAGTATTTT; CDR3aa: CSARGDYPSGRTISTDTQYF
d_gene: -; j_gene: TRBJ2-7; v_gene: TRBV20-1; abundance: many; CDR3nt: TGCAGTGCTAGAGACCGGAGGACACTGTACTTC; CDR3aa: CSARDRRTLYF
d_gene: TRBD1; j_gene: TRBJ2-2; v_gene: TRBV19; abundance: few; CDR3nt: TGTGCCTCCTGGGACAGGGGCGACGGGGAGCTGTTTTTT; CDR3aa: CASWDRGDGELFF
d_gene: -; j_gene: TRBJ2-7; v_gene: TRBV20-1; abundance: -; CDR3nt: TGCAGTGCCGTGGGGGGCCAAGACGAGCAGTACTTC; CDR3aa: CSAVGGQDEQYF
d_gene: -; j_gene: TRBJ1-5; v_gene: TRBV12-3/TRBV12-4; abundance: -; CDR3nt: TGTGCCAGCAGTTTACGGGGGGATTATCAGCCCCAGCATTTT; CDR3aa: CASSLRGDYQPQHF
d_gene: TRBD2; j_gene: TRBJ2-7; v_gene: TRBV7-2; abundance: many; CDR3nt: TGTGCCAGCAGCTTAGCAGAAGGGAGGGTCGCCTACGAGCAGTACTTC; CDR3aa: CASSLAEGRVAYEQYF
d_gene: -; j_gene: TRBJ1-5; v_gene: TRBV20-1; abundance: -; CDR3nt: TGCAGTGCTGGACAAACAGGGATCGAACCCCAGCATTTT; CDR3aa: CSAGQTGIEPQHF
d_gene: TRBD1; j_gene: TRBJ1-5; v_gene: TRBV27; abundance: few; CDR3nt: TGTGCCAGCAAGGAGACAGGGGCTACGAACTATCAGCCCCAGCATTTT; CDR3aa: CASKETGATNYQPQHF
d_gene: -; j_gene: TRBJ2-1; v_gene: TRBV6-1; abundance: -; CDR3nt: TGTGCCAGCAGTGAACTAGGGAGTTGGAATGAGCAGTTCTTC; CDR3aa: CASSELGSWNEQFF
d_gene: -; j_gene: TRBJ2-3; v_gene: TRBV7-9; abundance: -; CDR3nt: TGTGCCAGCAGCTTAGAGAGACAGGTATTCCCTCGTACGCAGTATTTT; CDR3aa: CASSLERQVFPRTQYF
d_gene: -; j_gene: TRBJ1-5; v_gene: TRBV12-3/TRBV12-4; abundance: many; CDR3nt: TGTGCCAGCAGTTTGCAGATCAATCAGCCCCAGCATTTT; CDR3aa: CASSLQINQPQHF
d_gene: TRBD1; j_gene: TRBJ1-1; v_gene: TRBV19; abundance: -; CDR3nt: TGTGCCAGTAGTATGAGGGACAGACGCACTGAAGCTTTCTTT; CDR3aa: CASSMRDRRTEAFF
d_gene: -; j_gene: TRBJ1-6; v_gene: TRBV9; abundance: -; CDR3nt: TGTGCCAGCAGCGTAGTAGGGTTTAATTCACCCCTCCACTTT; CDR3aa: CASSVVGFNSPLHF
d_gene: -; j_gene: TRBJ2-5; v_gene: TRBV24-1; abundance: few; CDR3nt: TGTGCCACCAGTGACTCGGGGCCAATAGAGACCCAGTACTTC; CDR3aa: CATSDSGPIETQYF
d_gene: -; j_gene: TRBJ2-1; v_gene: TRBV29-1; abundance: -; CDR3nt: TGCAGCGTTGCGGAATTCAGCTCCTACAATGAGCAGTTCTTC; CDR3aa: CSVAEFSSYNEQFF
d_gene: TRBD1; j_gene: TRBJ1-4; v_gene: TRBV20-1; abundance: few; CDR3nt: TGCAGTGCTAGGACAGGGGGTGTGGAAAAACTGTTTTTT; CDR3aa: CSARTGGVEKLFF
d_gene: -; j_gene: TRBJ2-7; v_gene: TRBV7-2; abundance: many; CDR3nt: TGTGCCAGCAGCTTAGGGGGACAAATCTACGAGCAGTACTTC; CDR3aa: CASSLGGQIYEQYF
d_gene: -; j_gene: TRBJ2-7; v_gene: TRBV12-3/TRBV12-4; abundance: few; CDR3nt: TGTGCCAGCAGTTTCGAGACTAACTACGAGCAGTACTTC; CDR3aa: CASSFETNYEQYF
d_gene: TRBD1; j_gene: TRBJ2-2; v_gene: TRBV5-1; abundance: once; CDR3nt: TGCGCCAGCAGCTTGAGTGGACAGGGTCGGACCGGGGAGCTGTTTTTT; CDR3aa: CASSLSGQGRTGELFF
d_gene: -; j_gene: TRBJ2-1; v_gene: TRBV7-2; abundance: -; CDR3nt: TGTGCCAGCAGCGTTGGGGCGAACGGGGAGCAGTTCTTC; CDR3aa: CASSVGANGEQFF
d_gene: TRBD2; j_gene: TRBJ2-1; v_gene: TRBV18; abundance: -; CDR3nt: TGTGCCAGCTCACCCCGGACTAGCGGGAGAGTCGATGAGCAGTTCTTC; CDR3aa: CASSPRTSGRVDEQFF
d_gene: -; j_gene: TRBJ2-7; v_gene: TRBV6-2/TRBV6-3; abundance: -; CDR3nt: TGTGCCAGCACCTACTGGAGGGGGGGCAAGCAGTACTTC; CDR3aa: CASTYWRGGKQYF
d_gene: TRBD2; j_gene: TRBJ2-3; v_gene: TRBV7-2; abundance: few; CDR3nt: TGTGCCAGCAGCACGGGACTAGCTACGGTCACAGATACGCAGTATTTT; CDR3aa: CASSTGLATVTDTQYF
d_gene: -; j_gene: TRBJ1-1; v_gene: TRBV4-1; abundance: many; CDR3nt: TGCGCCAGCAGCCAGGGGAGGCTAGGAGACACTGAAGCTTTCTTT; CDR3aa: CASSQGRLGDTEAFF
d_gene: -; j_gene: TRBJ2-7; v_gene: TRBV6-1; abundance: few; CDR3nt: TGTGCCAGCAGTGAAAGGGGTGGGGTCTACGAGCAGTACTTC; CDR3aa: CASSERGGVYEQYF
d_gene: TRBD2; j_gene: TRBJ2-1; v_gene: TRBV7-3; abundance: -; CDR3nt: TGTGCCAGCAGCCCCCTTGGGGCTAGCGGGGTAAGCTCCTACAATGAGCAGTTCTTC; CDR3aa: CASSPLGASGVSSYNEQFF
d_gene: -; j_gene: TRBJ1-2; v_gene: TRBV5-6; abundance: -; CDR3nt: TGTGCCAGCAGCTTGGCCAGCCGGGGATTGAGCTATGGCTACACCTTC; CDR3aa: CASSLASRGLSYGYTF
d_gene: TRBD1; j_gene: TRBJ1-2; v_gene: TRBV5-1; abundance: -; CDR3nt: TGCGCCAGCTTCGGCCCGGGACAGGGAGGTCAGAGCGGCTACACCTTC; CDR3aa: CASFGPGQGGQSGYTF
d_gene: -; j_gene: TRBJ1-2; v_gene: TRBV7-9; abundance: -; CDR3nt: TGTGCCAGCAGCTCTGGGGCTGTTGGCTACACCTTC; CDR3aa: CASSSGAVGYTF
d_gene: -; j_gene: TRBJ2-2; v_gene: TRBV7-9; abundance: few; CDR3nt: TGTGCCAGCAGCTCGAGCCAGACTCCTAACACCGGGGAGCTGTTTTTT; CDR3aa: CASSSSQTPNTGELFF
d_gene: TRBD1; j_gene: TRBJ2-5; v_gene: TRBV7-6; abundance: -; CDR3nt: TGTGCCAGCAGCACCGACAGGGGTGGATTAGAGACCCAGTACTTC; CDR3aa: CASSTDRGGLETQYF
d_gene: -; j_gene: TRBJ2-7; v_gene: TRBV20-1; abundance: -; CDR3nt: TGCAGTGCTAGATGGTCCGCCGAGCAGTACTTC; CDR3aa: CSARWSAEQYF
d_gene: TRBD2; j_gene: TRBJ2-3; v_gene: TRBV28; abundance: -; CDR3nt: TGTGCCAGCAATAAGCGGGGGGGCCCCCCCAGCACAGATACGCAGTATTTT; CDR3aa: CASNKRGGPPSTDTQYF
d_gene: -; j_gene: TRBJ2-5; v_gene: TRBV7-6; abundance: -; CDR3nt: TGTGCCAGCAGCCCCGGTAATAGTTATATCGAGACCCAGTACTTC; CDR3aa: CASSPGNSYIETQYF
d_gene: -; j_gene: TRBJ2-7; v_gene: TRBV20-1; abundance: -; CDR3nt: TGCAGTGCTAGGGCCGGGATTACATCCCCAGCCTACGAGCAGTACTTC; CDR3aa: CSARAGITSPAYEQYF
d_gene: -; j_gene: TRBJ2-1; v_gene: TRBV12-3/TRBV12-4; abundance: -; CDR3nt: TGTGCCAGCAGTTTAACCGGAGGTAACAATGAGCAGTTCTTC; CDR3aa: CASSLTGGNNEQFF
d_gene: TRBD2; j_gene: TRBJ2-1; v_gene: TRBV28; abundance: -; CDR3nt: TGTGCCAGCAGTGCCGCGGGAGGGCCCCATGAGCAGTTCTTC; CDR3aa: CASSAAGGPHEQFF
d_gene: -; j_gene: TRBJ1-4; v_gene: TRBV7-8; abundance: -; CDR3nt: TGTGCCAGCAGCCCCGAGACGGCTGCGGGGGCTGCAACTAATGAAAAACTGTTTTTT; CDR3aa: CASSPETAAGAATNEKLFF
d_gene: TRBD2; j_gene: TRBJ2-3; v_gene: TRBV5-1; abundance: -; CDR3nt: TGCGCCAGCACTCCGGGGGGTCCAGCGGGGGGCACAGATACGCAGTATTTT; CDR3aa: CASTPGGPAGGTDTQYF
d_gene: -; j_gene: TRBJ2-7; v_gene: TRBV6-5; abundance: -; CDR3nt: TGTGCCAGCAGTTACTACCAGGGAAATTCCTACGAGCAGTACTTC; CDR3aa: CASSYYQGNSYEQYF
d_gene: -; j_gene: TRBJ2-3; v_gene: TRBV6-2/TRBV6-3; abundance: few; CDR3nt: TGTGCCAGCAGTTACCGCGTGGCGGGAGATACGCAGTATTTT; CDR3aa: CASSYRVAGDTQYF
d_gene: -; j_gene: TRBJ2-7; v_gene: TRBV2; abundance: -; CDR3nt: TGTGCCAGCATCCAGGGCTACGAGCAGTACTTC; CDR3aa: CASIQGYEQYF